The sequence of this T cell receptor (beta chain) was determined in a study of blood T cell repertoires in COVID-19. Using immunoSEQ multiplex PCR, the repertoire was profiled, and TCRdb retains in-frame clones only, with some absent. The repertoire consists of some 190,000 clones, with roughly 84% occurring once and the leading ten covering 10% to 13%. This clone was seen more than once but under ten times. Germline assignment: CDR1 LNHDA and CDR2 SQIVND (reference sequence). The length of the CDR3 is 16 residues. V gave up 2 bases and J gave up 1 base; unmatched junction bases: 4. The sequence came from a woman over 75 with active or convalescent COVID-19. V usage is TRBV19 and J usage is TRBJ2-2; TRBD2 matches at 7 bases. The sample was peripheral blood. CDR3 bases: TGTGCCAGTAGTATACGGGGAGGGTTGAACACCGGGGAGCTGTTTTTT. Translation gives CASSIRGGLNTGELFF.